A selection of T cell receptor beta chains follows, all from one sample in a study of response to subunit inactivated influenza vaccine. In TCRdb, the RT-PCR reads were re-called with MiXCR into one record per CDR3 protein. This repertoire shows about 540,000 distinct CDR3 sequences, roughly 25% found once; its top ten account for 2.5% to 3%. Another study also made use of these data, one on T cells expressing NK-cell markers.

This material consisted of CD4+ T cells sorted from PBMCs, taken 11 to 12 days after vaccination. The receptor set was obtained from a man between 50 and 59 years old who received an inactivated influenza vaccine. Each CDR3 is given with its conserved first and last residue. A D gene is named only where the DNA matches it firmly. Some rows have no size entry. The others give once, few or many, or a class for an expanded clone.

v_gene: TRBV5-5
d_gene: TRBD1
j_gene: TRBJ1-1
abundance: NA
CDR3aa: CASSQAGTAMNTEAFF
CDR3nt: TGTGCCAGCAGCCAGGCCGGGACAGCTATGAACACTGAAGCTTTCTTT

v_gene: TRBV12-3/TRBV12-4
d_gene: NA
j_gene: TRBJ1-1
abundance: NA
CDR3aa: CASRPSGGDTEAFF
CDR3nt: TGTGCCAGCAGGCCAAGCGGGGGGGACACTGAAGCTTTCTTT

v_gene: TRBV2
d_gene: NA
j_gene: TRBJ2-2
abundance: NA
CDR3aa: CASSMAPSSSAGELFF
CDR3nt: TGTGCCAGCAGCATGGCTCCCTCCAGTTCCGCCGGGGAGCTGTTTTTT

v_gene: TRBV20-1
d_gene: TRBD1
j_gene: TRBJ2-5
abundance: few
CDR3aa: CSAQDRGETQYF
CDR3nt: TGCAGTGCCCAGGACAGGGGGGAGACCCAGTACTTC

v_gene: TRBV3-1
d_gene: NA
j_gene: TRBJ2-5
abundance: NA
CDR3aa: CASSLTGPRQETQYF
CDR3nt: TGTGCCAGCAGCCTTACAGGGCCCCGGCAAGAGACCCAGTACTTC

v_gene: TRBV20-1
d_gene: NA
j_gene: TRBJ1-2
abundance: few
CDR3aa: CSASRADYGYTF
CDR3nt: TGCAGTGCTAGCCGGGCCGACTATGGCTACACCTTC

v_gene: TRBV20-1
d_gene: NA
j_gene: TRBJ2-1
abundance: NA
CDR3aa: CSARSRLGSNEQFF
CDR3nt: TGCAGTGCTAGATCAAGGCTAGGGTCCAATGAGCAGTTCTTC

v_gene: TRBV24-1
d_gene: TRBD1
j_gene: TRBJ2-5
abundance: NA
CDR3aa: CATSAGQGERETQYF
CDR3nt: TGTGCCACCAGTGCCGGACAGGGGGAGCGAGAGACCCAGTACTTC

v_gene: TRBV5-1
d_gene: NA
j_gene: TRBJ1-2
abundance: NA
CDR3aa: CASSRPGSGYGYTF
CDR3nt: TGCGCCAGCAGCAGGCCAGGGAGTGGCTATGGCTACACCTTC

v_gene: TRBV6-1
d_gene: NA
j_gene: TRBJ2-5
abundance: NA
CDR3aa: CASRGGTEETQYF
CDR3nt: TGTGCCAGCAGGGGCGGGACAGAAGAGACCCAGTACTTC

v_gene: TRBV15
d_gene: TRBD1
j_gene: TRBJ1-6
abundance: NA
CDR3aa: CATSSYRGGSPLHF
CDR3nt: TGTGCCACCAGCAGTTACAGGGGGGGATCACCCCTCCACTTT

v_gene: TRBV5-1
d_gene: NA
j_gene: TRBJ2-2
abundance: many
CDR3aa: CASSPTITGNTGELFF
CDR3nt: TGCGCCAGCAGTCCCACTATTACAGGGAACACCGGGGAGCTGTTTTTT

v_gene: TRBV4-3
d_gene: NA
j_gene: TRBJ2-2
abundance: few
CDR3aa: CASSQDGGAQVGELFF
CDR3nt: TGCGCCAGCAGCCAAGACGGGGGCGCCCAGGTCGGGGAGCTGTTTTTT

v_gene: TRBV6-2/TRBV6-3
d_gene: NA
j_gene: TRBJ2-3
abundance: many
CDR3aa: CASRDNPLPGRNTDTQYF
CDR3nt: TGTGCCAGCAGGGACAATCCGCTACCGGGACGTAACACAGATACGCAGTATTTT

v_gene: TRBV6-5
d_gene: TRBD2
j_gene: TRBJ2-5
abundance: NA
CDR3aa: CASSYSTKASGRAWETQYF
CDR3nt: TGTGCCAGCAGTTACTCGACCAAGGCTAGCGGGAGGGCCTGGGAGACCCAGTACTTC

v_gene: TRBV12-3/TRBV12-4
d_gene: TRBD2
j_gene: TRBJ2-7
abundance: few
CDR3aa: CASSFLGGYEQYF
CDR3nt: TGTGCCAGCAGTTTTCTGGGGGGGTACGAGCAGTACTTC

v_gene: TRBV7-2
d_gene: TRBD1
j_gene: TRBJ2-5
abundance: NA
CDR3aa: CASSSPGQGMTQYF
CDR3nt: TGTGCCAGCAGCTCGCCGGGACAGGGGATGACCCAGTACTTC

v_gene: TRBV12-3/TRBV12-4
d_gene: NA
j_gene: TRBJ2-7
abundance: few
CDR3aa: CASSGQLEQYF
CDR3nt: TGTGCCAGCAGTGGACAGCTCGAGCAGTACTTC

v_gene: TRBV24-1
d_gene: NA
j_gene: TRBJ2-2
abundance: NA
CDR3aa: CDTGWGRHANTGELFF
CDR3nt: TGTGACACCGGTTGGGGGCGGCACGCGAACACCGGGGAGCTGTTTTTT

v_gene: TRBV7-8
d_gene: TRBD2
j_gene: TRBJ2-3
abundance: many
CDR3aa: CASSLTGTRGTDTQYF
CDR3nt: TGTGCCAGCAGCTTAACCGGGACTAGGGGCACAGATACGCAGTATTTT

v_gene: TRBV4-3
d_gene: NA
j_gene: TRBJ2-5
abundance: NA
CDR3aa: CASSQDLLLHGSQYF
CDR3nt: TGCGCCAGCAGCCAAGATCTCTTACTTCATGGGTCCCAGTACTTC

v_gene: TRBV10-2
d_gene: NA
j_gene: TRBJ1-2
abundance: NA
CDR3aa: CASNPTALYGYTF
CDR3nt: TGCGCCAGCAATCCTACAGCGCTCTATGGCTACACCTTC

v_gene: TRBV6-2/TRBV6-3
d_gene: NA
j_gene: TRBJ2-6
abundance: NA
CDR3aa: CASRTPGSGANVLTF
CDR3nt: TGTGCCAGCAGGACTCCAGGGTCTGGGGCCAACGTCCTGACTTTC

v_gene: TRBV5-1
d_gene: NA
j_gene: TRBJ2-3
abundance: few
CDR3aa: CASSLFGLNPGTDTQYF
CDR3nt: TGCGCCAGCAGCTTGTTCGGGCTCAACCCGGGCACAGATACGCAGTATTTT

v_gene: TRBV20-1
d_gene: TRBD2
j_gene: TRBJ2-5
abundance: many
CDR3aa: CSATPGSGRTETQYF
CDR3nt: TGCAGTGCTACCCCGGGAAGCGGGAGAACAGAGACCCAGTACTTC

v_gene: TRBV27
d_gene: NA
j_gene: TRBJ1-6
abundance: few
CDR3aa: CASSDKGRSSYNSPLHF
CDR3nt: TGTGCCAGCAGTGACAAGGGTCGGAGCTCCTATAATTCACCCCTCCACTTT

v_gene: TRBV7-2
d_gene: TRBD2
j_gene: TRBJ2-3
abundance: NA
CDR3aa: CASSPRRTRNTDTQYF
CDR3nt: TGTGCCAGCAGCCCGAGGCGGACTAGAAACACAGATACGCAGTATTTT

v_gene: TRBV3-1
d_gene: NA
j_gene: TRBJ2-7
abundance: NA
CDR3aa: CASSQFVSSHEQYF
CDR3nt: TGTGCCAGCAGCCAATTTGTCTCTTCCCACGAGCAGTACTTC

v_gene: TRBV25-1
d_gene: TRBD2
j_gene: TRBJ2-1
abundance: many
CDR3aa: CASSDSTSGRYNEQFF
CDR3nt: TGTGCCAGCAGTGATTCGACTAGCGGGAGGTACAATGAGCAGTTCTTC

v_gene: TRBV19
d_gene: NA
j_gene: TRBJ1-2
abundance: few
CDR3aa: CASSPRTGAGYTF
CDR3nt: TGTGCCAGTAGTCCCCGGACGGGGGCCGGCTACACCTTC

v_gene: TRBV12-3/TRBV12-4
d_gene: NA
j_gene: TRBJ2-1
abundance: few
CDR3aa: CASSLGTRIPYNEQFF
CDR3nt: TGTGCCAGCAGTTTAGGGACAAGAATTCCCTACAATGAGCAGTTCTTC

v_gene: TRBV9
d_gene: NA
j_gene: TRBJ1-5
abundance: NA
CDR3aa: CASSVDSNSNQPQHF
CDR3nt: TGTGCCAGCAGCGTCGACAGCAATAGCAATCAGCCCCAGCATTTT

v_gene: TRBV20-1
d_gene: NA
j_gene: TRBJ2-4
abundance: NA
CDR3aa: CSARDQASVRGEYF
CDR3nt: TGCAGTGCTAGAGATCAGGCTAGCGTGAGGGGGGAGTACTTC

v_gene: TRBV7-2
d_gene: TRBD1
j_gene: TRBJ2-1
abundance: many
CDR3aa: CASSPPGTGHNEQFF
CDR3nt: TGTGCCAGCAGCCCCCCCGGGACAGGGCACAATGAGCAGTTCTTC

v_gene: TRBV20-1
d_gene: NA
j_gene: TRBJ2-4
abundance: NA
CDR3aa: CSARDSGENIQYF
CDR3nt: TGCAGTGCTAGAGATTCCGGCGAAAACATTCAGTACTTC

v_gene: TRBV24-1
d_gene: TRBD2
j_gene: TRBJ2-1
abundance: few
CDR3aa: CATMASGNNEQFF
CDR3nt: TGTGCCACCATGGCTAGCGGGAACAATGAGCAGTTCTTC

v_gene: TRBV10-3
d_gene: NA
j_gene: TRBJ2-5
abundance: few
CDR3aa: CAISMGLQETQYF
CDR3nt: TGTGCCATCAGCATGGGTCTACAAGAGACCCAGTACTTC

v_gene: TRBV5-6
d_gene: TRBD1
j_gene: TRBJ1-4
abundance: few
CDR3aa: CASRNRGAGEKLFF
CDR3nt: TGTGCCAGCAGGAACAGGGGCGCAGGTGAAAAACTGTTTTTT

v_gene: TRBV11-2
d_gene: TRBD2
j_gene: TRBJ2-3
abundance: NA
CDR3aa: CASSTPRGGTDTQYF
CDR3nt: TGTGCCAGCAGCACCCCGCGGGGGGGCACAGATACGCAGTATTTT

v_gene: TRBV10-3
d_gene: NA
j_gene: TRBJ2-3
abundance: few
CDR3aa: CAISSRSDTDTQYF
CDR3nt: TGTGCCATCAGTAGTCGATCTGACACAGATACGCAGTATTTT

v_gene: TRBV7-9
d_gene: NA
j_gene: TRBJ1-4
abundance: NA
CDR3aa: CASSPSPGSEKLFF
CDR3nt: TGTGCCAGCAGCCCCTCACCGGGGAGTGAAAAACTGTTTTTT

v_gene: TRBV5-1
d_gene: TRBD1
j_gene: TRBJ2-7
abundance: NA
CDR3aa: CASSWDREEQYF
CDR3nt: TGCGCCAGCAGCTGGGACAGGGAGGAGCAGTACTTC